A single sample is the source of the 5 T cell receptor beta chains below, sequenced in a study of chemoradiotherapy in HPV16-positive cancers. TCRdb keeps only in-frame clones here, not all; method: immunoSEQ multiplex PCR. Here the sample spans approximately 15,000 clones, about 91% being singletons. Sample: blood, taken from a patient who underwent chemoradiotherapy. These receptors all stem from a human donor with HPV-associated anogenital cancer.

V usage is TRBV7-9 and J usage is TRBJ2-3, with D possibly TRBD2 on 5 matching bases. This CDR3 is built from 15 residues. V was pared by 1 base and J by 2 bases, with 10 bases between. The germline CDR1 and CDR2 sequences are SEHNR and FQNEAQ (reference sequence). CDR3 DNA sequence: TGTGCCAGCAGCTTAGAAAGGCGGGCCACAGATACGCAGTATTTT. Translating it yields CASSLERRATDTQYF.

The chain joins TRBV19 to TRBJ1-1; weak D call: TRBD1 (5 bases). The germline CDR1 and CDR2 sequences are LNHDA and SQIVND (reference sequence). The CDR3 sequence is 13 residues long. V was pared by 7 bases and J by 4 bases, with 13 bases between. This CDR3 is CASNQGKGTEAFF. CDR3 nucleotide sequence: TGTGCCAGTAACCAGGGAAAGGGCACTGAAGCTTTCTTT.

The genes are TRBV18 and TRBJ2-3, with 8 nucleotides matching TRBD2. Germline V gene lookup returns CDR1 KGHSH and CDR2 LQKENI. With 5 bases clipped from V and 0 bases from J, the junction kept 10 bases outside the gene matches. The CDR3 loop spans 17 amino acids. CDR3: CASSSLLAATSTDTQYF. Written as DNA, the CDR3 is TGTGCCAGCTCATCATTACTAGCGGCCACTAGCACAGATACGCAGTATTTT.

The rearrangement uses TRBV10-3 and TRBJ1-1; 8 nucleotides align to TRBD1. The CDR3 totals 14 residues. V gave up 6 bases and J gave up 10 bases; unmatched junction bases: 13. The V gene's germline CDR1 is ENHRY and CDR2 SYGVKD. The DNA of the CDR3 is TGTGCCATCAGCGAAACAGGGGGGGCTAGTGGAGCTTTCTTT. The encoded protein is CAISETGGASGAFF.

This sequence joins TRBV7-3 and TRBJ1-1; D not resolved. The germline gives CDR1 SGHTA, CDR2 FQGTGA. The V end lost 2 bases, the J end lost 5 bases, and 9 bases lay between the germline ends. The CDR3 sequence is 13 residues long. CDR3 amino acids: CASSLELRTEAFF. The CDR3 region has the DNA TGTGCCAGCAGCTTAGAATTACGGACTGAAGCTTTCTTT.